Listed below are T cell receptor beta chains from one sample, sequenced in a study of graft-versus-host responses after intestinal transplantation. Clones were read by immunoSEQ multiplex PCR, and TCRdb kept only the in-frame ones, dropping some. In the table there are under 30,000 clones, approximately 80% of which are singletons. Source: ileum tissue, taken 98 days after intestinal transplantation. The receptors derive from a human patient who received an intestinal transplant, so some T cells may come from the graft donor. The CDR3 runs from the conserved cysteine through the conserved F or W. The D gene is left open where the match is weak. Not all rows give a size; the values are once, few, many and, for expanded clones, a class.

size	V	D	J	DNA	CDR3
-	TRBV5-4	-	TRBJ1-6	TGTGCCAGCAGCTTGGGCACCGAGAGCTCCTATAATTCACCCCTCCACTTT	CASSLGTESSYNSPLHF
-	TRBV27	-	TRBJ1-4	TGTGCCAGCAGCCCCACGGGAATCCCCAATGAAAAACTGTTTTTT	CASSPTGIPNEKLFF
few	TRBV5-4	-	TRBJ1-6	TGTGCCAGCAGCTTGCCTGGGAGAGGGCCACCCCTCCACTTT	CASSLPGRGPPLHF
-	TRBV23-1	-	TRBJ1-1	TGCGCCAGCAATTGGCGTTCCTGTCCTTCTGACACTGAAGCTTTCTTT	CASNWRSCPSDTEAFF
-	TRBV5-4	-	TRBJ1-2	TGTGCCAGCAGCGCCGACAGCGAGTTTAACAACTATGGCTACACCTTC	CASSADSEFNNYGYTF
-	TRBV19	TRBD1	TRBJ1-4	TGTGCCAGTTCTCTCCAGGGGGCGGTTGTGGCTAATGAAAAACTGTTTTTT	CASSLQGAVVANEKLFF
-	TRBV27	TRBD1	TRBJ1-1	TGTGCCAGCAGTTTAGGGGGACAGGGTTGGACTGAAGCTTTCTTT	CASSLGGQGWTEAFF
once	TRBV5-1	-	TRBJ2-3	TGCGCCAGCAGCTTGGAAGTGACTTCTAGCACAGATACGCAGTATTTT	CASSLEVTSSTDTQYF
-	TRBV7-3	-	TRBJ1-1	TGTGCCAGCAGCATGACAGGTTTGCTCACTGAAGCTTTCTTT	CASSMTGLLTEAFF
-	TRBV19	TRBD1	TRBJ2-7	TGTGCCAGTAGTACGGGGACAGGGTTCGTCAACGAGCAGTACTTC	CASSTGTGFVNEQYF
once	TRBV5-1	TRBD2	TRBJ2-1	TGCGCCAGCAGCCCGGGGCGGGGGGGCTACCTCCCTTTTAACAATGAGCAGTTCTTC	CASSPGRGGYLPFNNEQFF
-	TRBV13	-	TRBJ1-3	TGTGCCAGCAGCTTAGCTGGAAACACCATATATTTT	CASSLAGNTIYF
-	TRBV2	-	TRBJ2-7	TGTGCCACCGAAGTGCCATGGGGGGGCCACTACGAGCAGTACTTC	CATEVPWGGHYEQYF
-	TRBV6-6	TRBD2	TRBJ2-3	TGTGCCAGCAGTCTAGCGGGGGGCGGGAATACGCAGTATTTT	CASSLAGGGNTQYF
-	TRBV19	-	TRBJ1-5	TGTGCCAGTAGTAGGTGGGAAAGGGGCAATCAGCCCCAGCATTTT	CASSRWERGNQPQHF
once	TRBV13	-	TRBJ1-4	TGTGCCAGCAGCTTAGGAGGGAAAGGGGATGAAAAACTGTTTTTT	CASSLGGKGDEKLFF
few	TRBV28	TRBD1	TRBJ2-7	TGTGCCAGCAGTTTCAGGGGGGAGCAGTACTTC	CASSFRGEQYF
-	TRBV25-1	-	TRBJ1-6	TGTGCCAGCAGTGAATTTGAAGGGGTGTACCATTCACCCCTCCACTTT	CASSEFEGVYHSPLHF
-	TRBV5-1	-	TRBJ1-1	TGCGCCAGCAGCTTAGGAGAGGGGTCGGAGACTGAAGCTTTCTTT	CASSLGEGSETEAFF
-	TRBV13	-	TRBJ1-2	TGTGCCAGCAGCTTCGGAAGTAACTATGGCTACACCTTC	CASSFGSNYGYTF
-	TRBV4-1	TRBD2	TRBJ2-2	TGCGCCAGCAGCCAAGAGGGAGGGAGAACCGGGGAGCTGTTTTTT	CASSQEGGRTGELFF
-	TRBV5-1	-	TRBJ1-3	TGCGCCAGCAGCTTGCACTGGGCCACTGGAAACACCATATATTTT	CASSLHWATGNTIYF
-	TRBV28	TRBD1	TRBJ2-5	TGTGCCAGCAGTCGGACAGGGAAGACCCAGTACTTC	CASSRTGKTQYF
-	TRBV25-1	-	TRBJ1-6	TGTGCCAGCAGTGGGAAGGGCAGGGGTTATAATAATTCACCCCTCCACTTT	CASSGKGRGYNNSPLHF
-	TRBV4-1	-	TRBJ1-6	TGCGCCAGCAGCCAACCCACAGCGGGGAGGCCACCCCTCCACTTT	CASSQPTAGRPPLHF
-	TRBV6-1	TRBD1	TRBJ1-2	TGTGCCAGCAGTGAAGGTGTACAGGGGTGGGGCTACACCTTC	CASSEGVQGWGYTF
once	TRBV9	-	TRBJ2-1	TGTGCCAGCAGCGTAGAGGGGGGATTGAGGTTCTTC	CASSVEGGLRFF
-	TRBV30	-	TRBJ1-3	TGTGCCTGGAGCTCCGCTGGAAACACCATATATTTT	CAWSSAGNTIYF
-	TRBV7-3	TRBD2	TRBJ2-3	TGTGCCAGCAGCTTAAGACTAGCGGGGAGCACAGATACGCAGTATTTT	CASSLRLAGSTDTQYF
-	TRBV6-5	-	TRBJ2-5	TGTGCCAGCAGTGCCCTACAACACACACAAGAGACCCAGTACTTC	CASSALQHTQETQYF
-	TRBV4-2	TRBD2	TRBJ2-3	TGTGCCAGCAGCCAAGCCCTAGCGGGGGGGCCAGATACGCAGTATTTT	CASSQALAGGPDTQYF
-	TRBV30	-	TRBJ2-3	TGTGCCTGGAGTGTACGGGGATTTCACACAGATACGCAGTATTTT	CAWSVRGFHTDTQYF
few	TRBV10-3	-	TRBJ1-1	TGTGCCATCAGTGTTGGGAGGAGGAACACTGAAGCTTTCTTT	CAISVGRRNTEAFF
-	TRBV19	-	TRBJ1-2	TGTGCCAGTAGTATTGCAGGGAAAAACTATGGCTACACCTTC	CASSIAGKNYGYTF
-	TRBV7-9	TRBD2	TRBJ2-3	TGTGCCAGCAGCTTAGCGAGACTAGCGGGGGGGCGGCATGCAGATACGCAGTATTTT	CASSLARLAGGRHADTQYF
-	TRBV6-1	-	TRBJ1-5	TGTGCCAGCAGGCAGGGTGGGGATCAGCCCCAGCATTTT	CASRQGGDQPQHF
-	TRBV4-1	TRBD1	TRBJ1-2	TGCGCCAGCAGCCGAGGGGACAGAGACTATGGCTACACCTTC	CASSRGDRDYGYTF
-	TRBV7-3	-	TRBJ2-2	TGTGCCAGCAGCCCCGGGGTAGGCGGGGAGCTGTTTTTT	CASSPGVGGELFF
-	TRBV27	-	TRBJ1-3	TGTGCCAGCAGGGAAATGGCTGGAAACACCATATATTTT	CASREMAGNTIYF
-	TRBV29-1	-	TRBJ1-2	TGCAGCCTACGTGACCTGGGAGGCTACACCTTC	CSLRDLGGYTF
-	TRBV18	-	TRBJ1-1	TGTGCCAGCTCCGCCGGGGGGAACACTGAAGCTTTCTTT	CASSAGGNTEAFF
-	TRBV4-2	TRBD1	TRBJ2-2	TGTGCCAGCAGCCAAGACGCGGGCAGGGGGCGGACCGGGGAGCTGTTTTTT	CASSQDAGRGRTGELFF
-	TRBV7-8	TRBD1	TRBJ2-7	TGTGCCAGCAGCTTAGATGACTTCCGGACAGGGGTCAACGAGCAGTACTTC	CASSLDDFRTGVNEQYF
-	TRBV14	TRBD2	TRBJ2-7	TGTGCCAGCAGCCTGAGCGGGGGGTATGCCTACGAGCAGTACTTC	CASSLSGGYAYEQYF
-	TRBV7-9	-	TRBJ1-2	TGTGCCAGCAGCTCAAGGAGTTACGATGGCTACACCTTC	CASSSRSYDGYTF
-	TRBV4-2	TRBD2	TRBJ2-2	TGTGCCAGCAGCCCGGGGGGGATGGACACCGGGGAGCTGTTTTTT	CASSPGGMDTGELFF
-	TRBV7-3	TRBD2	TRBJ2-3	TGTGCCAGCAGCACCCGACTAGCGGGGAAGGGGGATACGCAGTATTTT	CASSTRLAGKGDTQYF
-	TRBV7-3	-	TRBJ1-2	TGTGCCAGCAGCTTAACCCCCAGGGCCGAGGGCCAAGAGGACTATGGCTACACCTTC	CASSLTPRAEGQEDYGYTF
-	TRBV5-1	-	TRBJ1-4	TGCGCCAGCAGCTCACCAACTAATGAAAAACTGTTTTTT	CASSSPTNEKLFF
-	TRBV13	-	TRBJ2-5	TGTGCCAGCAGCCGGAAAATCGACAGAGAAGAGACCCAGTACTTC	CASSRKIDREETQYF
few	TRBV7-6	-	TRBJ2-7	TGTGCCAGCAGCATTGGGTTCACGACAGCATACGAGCAGTACTTC	CASSIGFTTAYEQYF
-	TRBV28	-	TRBJ2-1	TGTGCCAGCAGTCGCCCGGGGAGCTCCTACAATGAGCAGTTCTTC	CASSRPGSSYNEQFF
-	TRBV6-1	-	TRBJ2-7	TGTGCCAGCAGTGAAGCGCTTCTTACAGGTTTTAACTACGAGCAGTACTTC	CASSEALLTGFNYEQYF
-	TRBV4-1	-	TRBJ1-1	TGCGCCAGCAGCCAAGGGGGTTGGGTGAACACTGAAGCTTTCTTT	CASSQGGWVNTEAFF